This entry describes one TCR beta chain. A second roughly 6 to 11 cycle PCR used barcoded and J-beta primers. MiXCR was run by TCRdb on the 5' RACE reads, yielding one entry per CDR3 protein. The sample lists fewer than 900,000 distinct CDR3 sequences, about half occurring once. This specimen comes from a study of blood T cells in healthy people across ages. Germline V lookup: CDR1 SGHTA, CDR2 FQGTGA. The CDR3 sequence is 18 residues long. V was pared by 2 bases and J by 6 bases, with 23 bases between. The receptor's source is a woman aged 55 to 70 in good health. Sequenced input: blood. The V and J genes are TRBV7-3 and TRBJ1-5; maybe TRBD1 (5 bases). In nucleotides, the CDR3 is TGTGCCAGCAGCTTAGACCCGGCCAGGGTGGAGCGGGCTCAGCCCCAGCATTTT. It is translated as CASSLDPARVERAQPQHF.